The clone carrying this T cell receptor (beta chain) was counted a single time. The sample originates from a study of blood T cell repertoires in COVID-19. As for the study in general: Nucleic acid was either cDNA or gDNA, and it came from T cells, B-cell-depleted T cells, or PBMCs.

Germline V gives CDR1 MDHEN, CDR2 SYDVKM. CDR3 length: 17 amino acids. V dropped 4 bases and J dropped 1 base, with 19 bases sitting between them. In the study's own analysis: Amplification from reference gene primers served as the basis for estimated nucleated cell counts. Sequencing was performed with immunoSEQ multiplex PCR; in TCRdb, only in-frame clones are kept and a portion is missing. The V and J calls and clone size are taken from that table; D and trimming were inferred from the DNA. The repertoire consists of 40,000 to 45,000 clones, with around 90% occurring once and the leading ten covering around a fifth.

The source of this sequence is a man in his fifties or sixties with active COVID-19. The sequencing sample was made of peripheral blood. The chain is built from TRBV28 and TRBJ1-2; D is undetermined. In nucleotides, the CDR3 is TGTGCCAGCAGTTCAAACACTGGACGGGAATTTAACTATGGCTACACCTTC. It codes for CASSSNTGREFNYGYTF.